This is a list of T cell receptor beta chains from one sample in a study of shared clonotypes between healthy human individuals. Measured with immunoSEQ multiplex PCR; TCRdb has only the in-frame clones, and not every one. Here the sample spans around 530,000 clones, 70% to 80% being singletons. The sample consisted of PBMCs. The source is a woman between 35 and 50 years old in good health. Some clones in this sample may be carry-over from other donors' samples. Both conserved end residues are part of each CDR3. The D gene is left open where the match is weak. Rows give clone size only sometimes, using once, few, many, or a class for an expanded clone.

J,D,V,size,CDR3,DNA
TRBJ2-1,TRBD2,TRBV7-3,NA,CASSLGPSGSSEQFF,TGTGCCAGCAGCTTAGGGCCTAGCGGGAGTTCTGAGCAGTTCTTC
TRBJ2-1,NA,TRBV19,NA,CASNPGRDYEYEQFF,TGTGCCAGTAACCCCGGGCGTGATTACGAGTATGAGCAGTTCTTC
TRBJ1-1,TRBD1,TRBV10-3,NA,CAISRDREGTEAFF,TGTGCCATCAGTCGGGACAGGGAAGGCACTGAAGCTTTCTTT
TRBJ1-2,NA,TRBV4-2,NA,CASSQVTANYGYTF,TGTGCCAGCAGCCAAGTTACGGCTAACTATGGCTACACCTTC
TRBJ2-1,TRBD2,TRBV7-3,few,CASSQLAGVLNEQFF,TGTGCCAGCAGCCAACTAGCGGGAGTGTTAAATGAGCAGTTCTTC
TRBJ1-2,NA,TRBV19,NA,CASSIDSAQGGLYGYTF,TGTGCCAGTAGTATCGACAGCGCGCAGGGTGGGCTCTATGGCTACACCTTC
TRBJ2-7,NA,TRBV5-5,NA,CASSSGSLSYEQYF,TGTGCCAGCAGCTCTGGGAGCCTCTCCTACGAGCAGTACTTC
TRBJ1-5,NA,TRBV27,NA,CASGWINQPQHF,TGTGCCAGCGGGTGGATCAATCAGCCCCAGCATTTT
TRBJ1-1,NA,TRBV6-1,NA,CASSHRTNTEAFF,TGTGCCAGCAGCCACCGTACGAACACTGAAGCTTTCTTT
TRBJ1-2,TRBD1,TRBV29-1,NA,CSVEDRDRGYGYTF,TGCAGCGTTGAAGACCGAGACAGGGGATATGGCTACACCTTC
TRBJ2-1,TRBD2,TRBV7-3,NA,CASSLTGTSGNEQFF,TGTGCCAGCAGCTTAACGGGGACTAGCGGGAATGAGCAGTTCTTC
TRBJ2-1,NA,TRBV27,many,CASRAQGSREQFF,TGTGCCAGCAGGGCGCAGGGTAGCCGTGAGCAGTTCTTC
TRBJ2-3,TRBD2,TRBV5-1,NA,CASSLPLTSGSTDTQYF,TGCGCCAGCAGCTTGCCCTTGACTAGCGGGAGTACAGATACGCAGTATTTT
TRBJ2-1,NA,TRBV5-1,few,CASSPRTGPTNEQFF,TGCGCCAGCAGCCCCCGAACGGGACCCACCAATGAGCAGTTCTTC
TRBJ2-7,TRBD2,TRBV2,NA,CASSASGRPTYEQYF,TGTGCCAGCAGTGCTAGCGGGAGACCCACCTACGAGCAGTACTTC
TRBJ2-7,TRBD1,TRBV5-4,NA,CASSLDIGGSEQYF,TGTGCCAGCAGCCTGGATATAGGGGGCAGTGAGCAGTACTTC
TRBJ1-3,TRBD1,TRBV25-1,few,CASRKTGVDTIYF,TGTGCCAGCAGGAAGACAGGGGTGGACACCATATATTTT
TRBJ2-4,NA,TRBV28,NA,CASSPRQDGIQYF,TGTGCCAGCAGTCCCCGACAGGATGGCATTCAGTACTTC